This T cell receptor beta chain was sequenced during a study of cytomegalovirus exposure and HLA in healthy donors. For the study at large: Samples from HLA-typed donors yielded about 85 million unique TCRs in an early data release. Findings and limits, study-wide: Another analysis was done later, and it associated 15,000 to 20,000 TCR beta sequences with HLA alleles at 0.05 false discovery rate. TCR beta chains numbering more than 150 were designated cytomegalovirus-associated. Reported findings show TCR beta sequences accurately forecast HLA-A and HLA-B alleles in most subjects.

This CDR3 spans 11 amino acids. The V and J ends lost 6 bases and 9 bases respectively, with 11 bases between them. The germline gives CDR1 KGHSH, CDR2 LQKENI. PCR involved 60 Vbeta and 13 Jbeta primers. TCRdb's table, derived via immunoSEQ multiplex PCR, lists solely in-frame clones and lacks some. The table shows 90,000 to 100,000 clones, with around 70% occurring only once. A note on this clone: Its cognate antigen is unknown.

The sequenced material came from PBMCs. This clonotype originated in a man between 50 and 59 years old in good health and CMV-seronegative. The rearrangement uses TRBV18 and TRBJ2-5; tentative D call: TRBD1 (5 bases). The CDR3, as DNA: TGTGCCAGCTCTCTGGACATCTCCCAGTACTTC. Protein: CASSLDISQYF.